This T cell receptor beta chain was found in a study of beta chain features in type 1 diabetes. Every bit of the isolated RNA underwent reverse transcription, so sequencing read expressed TCRB transcripts. Libraries were prepared by immunoSEQ multiplex PCR; TCRdb keeps only in-frame clonotypes and omits some of them. The sample lists around 170,000 clones; around 9.7% were seen once. The germline V gene encodes CDR1 SGHRS and CDR2 YFSETQ. This CDR3 is built from 14 residues. Trimming cost V 5 bases and J 4 bases, with 13 bases left between them. General study findings and limits: Type 1 diabetes patients had moderately but significantly shorter TCRB CDR3s in all four CD4+ subsets. Shorter templates may be favored by PCR, equally so in patients and controls. Healthy donors had naive, central memory and Treg TCRB repertoires that appeared less similar than those seen among patients. Over-representation of high TCR-expressing cells was a possible consequence of cDNA sequencing.

With regard to this clone: Its antigen is undetermined.

Sorted cells reached over 95% purity in every population. The receptor was isolated from a woman between 25 and 40 years old with type 1 diabetes. The genes are TRBV5-1 and TRBJ2-1; a possible D gene is TRBD1 (7 bases). Specimen: central memory CD4+ T cells from blood. The CDR3 nucleotides are TGCGCCAGCAGACCAGGGGGAGGTTACAATGAGCAGTTCTTC. Translated, it gives CASRPGGGYNEQFF.